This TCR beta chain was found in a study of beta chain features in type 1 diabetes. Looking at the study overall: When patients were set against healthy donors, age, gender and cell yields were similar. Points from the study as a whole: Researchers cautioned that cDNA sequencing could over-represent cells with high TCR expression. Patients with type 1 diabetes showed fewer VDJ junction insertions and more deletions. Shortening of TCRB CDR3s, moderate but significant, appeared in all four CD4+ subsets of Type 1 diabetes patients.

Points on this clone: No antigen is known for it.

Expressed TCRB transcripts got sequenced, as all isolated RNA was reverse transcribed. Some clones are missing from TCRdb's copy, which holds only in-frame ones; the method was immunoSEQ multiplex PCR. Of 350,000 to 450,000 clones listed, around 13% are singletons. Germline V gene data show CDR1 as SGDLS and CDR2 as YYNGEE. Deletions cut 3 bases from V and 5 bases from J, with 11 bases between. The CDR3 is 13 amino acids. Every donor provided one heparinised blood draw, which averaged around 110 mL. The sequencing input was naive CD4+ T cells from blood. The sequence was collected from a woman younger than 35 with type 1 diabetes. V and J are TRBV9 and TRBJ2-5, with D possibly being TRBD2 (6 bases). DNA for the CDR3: TGTGCCAGCAGCGGGGGGAGGACGGAGACCCAGTACTTC. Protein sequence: CASSGGRTETQYF.